This T cell receptor beta chain was retrieved from a study of cytomegalovirus exposure and HLA in healthy donors. The germline CDR1 and CDR2 sequences are MNHEY and SVGAGI. The CDR3 extends over 12 amino acids. Germline trimming cut 3 bases from V and 11 bases from J; bases unmatched to any gene: 6. Measured with immunoSEQ multiplex PCR; TCRdb has only the in-frame clones, and not every one. Here the sample spans almost 200,000 clones, about 81% being singletons. The study, taken as a whole, reports: Specific recognition of CMV antigens was confirmed in vitro for a few chains (all CMV-associated). TCR sequences were mostly rare, though some public TCRs occurred in many donors.

This clone was picked up a small number of times. Antigen unknown. The donors were part of the roughly 120-subject validation cohort, which stood apart from the 666-subject first cohort. The clonotype was recovered from a young woman in good health and CMV-seronegative. Sequences were obtained from PBMCs. The rearrangement links TRBV6-5 to TRBJ1-1; 7 nucleotides match TRBD1. DNA for the CDR3: TGTGCCAGCAGTTATGCAGGGGGTTCGGCTTTCTTT. Translating gives CASSYAGGSAFF.